This T cell receptor beta chain was observed in a study of T cells in Graves' hyperthyroidism and ophthalmopathy. Overall study findings and caveats: In the analysis, a 13 V-J model separated ophthalmopathy from stable hyperthyroidism.

V shed 5 bases, J shed 4 bases, and the junction held 3 bases outside the gene matches. The CDR3 has 14 residues. Germline V CDR1 and CDR2: MNHNS, SASEGT. Researchers took RNA transcripts and amplified the TCR beta CDR3 regions from them. The primer set for the first-round RT-PCR of the TCR CDR3 was HTBI. MiXCR was run by TCRdb on the multiplex PCR reads, yielding one entry per CDR3 protein. The sample consists of approximately 430,000 distinct CDR3 sequences, 14% to 15% of them appearing once. Many counts were recorded for this clonotype. Its antigen is as yet unknown. The sample taken for sequencing was blood. The rearrangement uses TRBV6-1 and TRBJ2-7; TRBD2 aligns across 12 bases. This clonotype originated in a young man with Graves' ophthalmopathy. This CDR3 reads CASSSGTSGYEQYF. The CDR3 DNA follows: TGTGCCAGCAGTTCCGGGACTAGCGGGTACGAGCAGTACTTC.